These 9 T cell receptor beta chains were sequenced from one sample in a study of T cells after yellow fever vaccination. From the 5' RACE reads, TCRdb called clonotypes with MiXCR, one entry per CDR3 protein. The table shows roughly 310,000 distinct CDR3 sequences, with about 8.7% occurring only once. The source material was PBMCs, sampled on the day of the first yellow fever vaccination. The receptors originated from a man younger than 35 who received the YFV17D yellow fever vaccine.

This clonotype was detected a few times. J is TRBJ1-2 and V is TRBV9; a possible D gene is TRBD1 (6 bases). Trimming cost V 0 bases and J 10 bases, with 10 bases left between them. The CDR3 runs 12 residues. The germline V gene has CDR1 SGDLS and CDR2 YYNGEE. The CDR3: CASSVVVGAYTF. In DNA, the CDR3 is TGTGCCAGCAGCGTAGTAGTGGGGGCCTACACCTTC.

There are many counts of this clonotype. The chain joins TRBV6-1 to TRBJ2-3; D unresolved. The germline CDR1 and CDR2 sequences are MNHNS and SASEGT. The CDR3 has 14 amino acids. Between the trimmed V and J ends, which lost 5 bases and 0 bases, there was a span of 9 bases. CDR3 sequence reads: CASSLRASTDTQYF. The CDR3 nucleotides read TGTGCCAGCAGTCTCCGGGCTAGCACAGATACGCAGTATTTT.

This clonotype came up a few times. J is TRBJ2-1 and V is TRBV14, with TRBD1 as a possible D gene (6 bases). V gave up 0 bases and J gave up 2 bases, with 17 bases separating them. The CDR3 consists of 18 residues. Germline V lookup: CDR1 SGHDN, CDR2 FVKESK. The CDR3 region is CASSQEFPARGPYNEQFF. The CDR3 DNA reads TGTGCCAGCAGCCAAGAATTCCCCGCCAGGGGACCCTACAATGAGCAGTTCTTC.

This chain connects TRBV7-2 to TRBJ1-1; 7 nucleotides agree with TRBD1. This CDR3 is built from 13 residues. Germline V gives CDR1 SGHTA, CDR2 FQGNSA. Trimming cost V 7 bases and J 3 bases; bases outside gene matches: 5. The DNA for the CDR3 is TGTGCCAGCACCCGGGACAGACACACTGAAGCTTTCTTT. Translating it yields CASTRDRHTEAFF.

DNA of the CDR3: TGTGCCAGCGGACAGGGTGAGAACACTGAAGCTTTCTTT. It specifies CASGQGENTEAFF. The chain couples TRBV2 to TRBJ1-1; TRBD1 agrees at 8 bases. Germline V lookup: CDR1 SNHLY, CDR2 FYNNEI. The CDR3 runs to 13 residues. Losses at the gene ends were 8 bases for V and 1 base for J; bases not matched to a gene: 3.

The chain carries TRBV12-3 or TRBV12-4 and TRBJ1-5; D is undetermined. CDR3 length: 13 amino acids. Trimming removed 3 bases from V and 10 bases from J, with 13 bases in between. The CDR3 is CASSFKGPPPQHF. CDR3 nucleotides: TGTGCCAGCAGTTTTAAGGGCCCACCCCCCCAGCATTTT.

This clonotype was recorded many times. The CDR3 sequence is CSVGVLGGGEGYTF. CDR3 sequence (DNA): TGCAGCGTCGGTGTGTTGGGGGGGGGTGAGGGCTACACCTTC. This sequence joins TRBV29-1 and TRBJ1-2; a weak D match, TRBD1 (5 bases). The CDR3 loop spans 14 amino acids. CDR1 and CDR2 from the germline V gene are SQVTM and ANQGSEA. V lost 6 bases, J lost 8 bases, and 22 bases lay in between.

V usage is TRBV27 and J usage is TRBJ2-1, with 12 bases lining up with TRBD2. V dropped 1 base and J dropped 1; count of bases not matched to a gene: 8. Per germline, CDR1 MNHEY and CDR2 SMNVEV (reference sequence). There are 19 residues in the CDR3. The CDR3 loop is CASSLYVLAGGPSYNEQFF. CDR3 DNA: TGTGCCAGCAGTTTATACGTCCTAGCGGGGGGGCCATCCTACAATGAGCAGTTCTTC.

The rearrangement uses TRBV5-1 and TRBJ2-5; D is unresolved. The CDR3 is 13 amino acids. CDR1 and CDR2 (germline): SGHRS, YFSETQ. V gave up 0 bases and J gave up 4 bases, with 7 bases separating them. CDR3 bases: TGCGCCAGCAGCTTGGCTGGCGTAGAGACCCAGTACTTC. It yields the protein CASSLAGVETQYF.